Included here is one T cell receptor beta chain sequence, with context. What it recognizes is unknown. The ends lost 8 bases at V and 4 bases at J; junction bases unmatched: 9. The germline gives CDR1 MDHEN, CDR2 SYDVKM. This CDR3 has 15 residues. The data stem from a study of shared clonotypes between healthy human individuals. Study findings and constraints: Clonotype sharing across several donors was observed for around 5% of naive CD4 clonotypes. Rarefaction indicated that sorted-subset sequencing remained incomplete although depth was large.

Produced via immunoSEQ multiplex PCR; TCRdb's table is partial and in-frame only. The table records under 2.5 million clones, around 90% of them present only once. This clonotype was sampled from a man between 18 and 29 years old in good health. Some clones in this sample may be carry-over from other donors' samples. This chain links TRBV28 with TRBJ2-1; 9 nucleotides agree with TRBD2. Sequencing used naive CD4+ T cells from PBMCs. Subset indicated: CD45RA+ positively selected. CDR3 nucleotide sequence: TGTGCCAGCGGTATTAGCGGGAGTCTTTACAATGAGCAGTTCTTC. Encoded protein: CASGISGSLYNEQFF.